This record concerns one T cell receptor beta chain sequence. Its antigen is currently unknown. The source of the sample is a study of cytomegalovirus exposure and HLA in healthy donors. For the study at large: One earlier analysis, a look at 150 million to 200 million T cells, found 100 million to 130 million unique TCR beta sequences. The Caucasian-associated ancestry cluster contained 81% of the approximately 420 genotyped donors. General observations from the study: Across donors, sequencing depth was assumed by presence/absence analyses to be roughly uniform. A missense variant in DCLRE1C was later tied to TCR beta V- and J-gene trimming.

This CDR3 contains 14 residues. With V trimmed by 3 bases and J by 2 bases, 0 bases remained unmatched. CDR1 and CDR2 from the germline V gene are SEHNR and FQNEAQ (reference sequence). PCR was performed using 60 Vbeta and 13 Jbeta primers. The data were produced by immunoSEQ multiplex PCR, yet TCRdb's version contains in-frame clones alone and is incomplete. The table records tens of thousands of clones, more than 75% of them present only once. Sequenced input: PBMCs. The V gene is TRBV7-9, the J gene TRBJ2-5, with 10 bases fitting TRBD2. The receptor comes from a female donor in good health and CMV-seronegative. The chain's CDR3 is CASSFSGGQETQYF. CDR3 DNA: TGTGCCAGCAGCTTTAGCGGGGGGCAAGAGACCCAGTACTTC.